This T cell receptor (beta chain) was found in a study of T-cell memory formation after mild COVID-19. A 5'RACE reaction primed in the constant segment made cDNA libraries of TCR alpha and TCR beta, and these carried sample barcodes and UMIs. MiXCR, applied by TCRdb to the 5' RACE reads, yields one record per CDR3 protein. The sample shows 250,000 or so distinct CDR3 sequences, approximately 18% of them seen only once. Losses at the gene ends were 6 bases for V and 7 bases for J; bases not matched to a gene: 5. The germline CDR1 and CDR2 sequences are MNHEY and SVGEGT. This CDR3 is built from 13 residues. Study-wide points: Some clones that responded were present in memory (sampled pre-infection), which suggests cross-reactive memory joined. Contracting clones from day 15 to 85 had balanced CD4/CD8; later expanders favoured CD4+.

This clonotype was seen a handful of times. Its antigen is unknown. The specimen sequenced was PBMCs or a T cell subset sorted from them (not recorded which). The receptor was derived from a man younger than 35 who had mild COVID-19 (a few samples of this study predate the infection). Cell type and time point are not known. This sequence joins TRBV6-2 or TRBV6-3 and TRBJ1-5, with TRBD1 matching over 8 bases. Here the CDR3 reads CASRWTGMQPQHF. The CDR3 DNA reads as TGTGCCAGCAGATGGACAGGGATGCAGCCCCAGCATTTT.